This TCR beta chain was captured by sequencing in a study of neurological immune-mediated disorders. TCRdb re-analysed the 5' RACE reads in MiXCR, keeping a single row per CDR3 protein. This sample has 3,000 to 4,000 distinct CDR3 sequences, with 30% to 35% found just once. This clonotype was detected ten times or more. What it binds is not known. Study-wide findings and caveats: The greatest TCR clonal expansion appeared in HTLV-1-associated myelopathy and the smallest, falling below healthy controls, in multiple sclerosis.

This CDR3 is built from 14 residues. Trimming stripped 0 bases from V and 4 bases from J, with 10 bases between. Germline lookup yields CDR1 SGDLS and CDR2 YYNGEE. The source is a man in his fifties with HTLV-1-associated myelopathy (HAM/TSP). The rearrangement joins TRBV9 to TRBJ1-2; D uncertain. What was sequenced was CD8+ T cells from blood. CDR3 sequence: CASSVGGNPYGYTF. Here the CDR3 DNA reads TGTGCCAGCAGCGTAGGCGGCAACCCCTATGGCTACACCTTC.